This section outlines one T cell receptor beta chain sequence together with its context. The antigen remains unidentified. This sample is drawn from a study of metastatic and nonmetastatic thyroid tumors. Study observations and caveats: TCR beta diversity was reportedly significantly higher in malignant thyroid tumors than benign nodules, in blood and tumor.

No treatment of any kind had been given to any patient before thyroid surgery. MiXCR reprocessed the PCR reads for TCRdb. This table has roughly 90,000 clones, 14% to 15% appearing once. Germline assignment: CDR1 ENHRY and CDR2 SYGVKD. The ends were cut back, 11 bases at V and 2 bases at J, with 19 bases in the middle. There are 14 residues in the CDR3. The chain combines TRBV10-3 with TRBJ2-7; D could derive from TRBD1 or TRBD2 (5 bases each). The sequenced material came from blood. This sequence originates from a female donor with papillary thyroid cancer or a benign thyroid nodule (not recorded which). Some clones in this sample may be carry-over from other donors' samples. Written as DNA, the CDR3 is TGTGCCTTCCTACGGGACCCTGGGGCCTACGAGCAGTACTTC. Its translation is CAFLRDPGAYEQYF.